This is a list of T cell receptor beta chains from one sample in a study of OX40 agonist ivuxolimab in advanced cancers. Sequenced by immunoSEQ multiplex PCR; TCRdb stores in-frame clones only, minus some. The data show approximately 97,000 clones, roughly nine tenths seen once. The specimen comprised CD4+ or CD8+ T cells sorted from blood, sampled in a trial of the OX40 agonist ivuxolimab. Source of these receptors: an adult with an advanced solid tumor such as melanoma, head and neck, liver or kidney cancer. Both conserved end residues are part of each CDR3. A D gene is named only where the DNA matches it firmly. The size entry is marked missing in some rows and otherwise reads once, few, many or a size class.

v_call	clone_size	d_call	j_call	cdr3_nt	cdr3_aa
TRBV10-3	once	TRBD1	TRBJ1-6	TGTGCCATCAGAGACAGGGAGAATTCACCCCTCCACTTT	CAIRDRENSPLHF
TRBV9	.	TRBD2	TRBJ2-7	TGTGCCAGCAGCGTAGTTGGGGGGGAACAGTACTTC	CASSVVGGEQYF
TRBV30	few	.	TRBJ1-1	TGTGCCTGGAGTGCGATGTATGCCAACACTGAAGCTTTCTTT	CAWSAMYANTEAFF
TRBV7-3	.	.	TRBJ2-2	TGTGCCAGCAGCTTAACGGCCAGGGGTAACACCGGGGAGCTGTTTTTT	CASSLTARGNTGELFF
TRBV27	.	.	TRBJ2-3	TGTGCCAGCAGGAGGCAGGGTGGCACAGATACGCAGTATTTT	CASRRQGGTDTQYF
TRBV5-8	.	TRBD1	TRBJ2-2	TGTGCCAGCAGCCCACCGACGGGACAGGTCTACTCTACGAACACCGGGGAGCTGTTTTTT	CASSPPTGQVYSTNTGELFF
TRBV5-1	.	.	TRBJ2-1	TGCGCCAGCATCGGGCACGGGGAGCAGTTCTTC	CASIGHGEQFF
TRBV11-2	.	.	TRBJ2-5	TGTGCCAGCAGCGGGCCGGGTCAGGAGTACTTC	CASSGPGQEYF
TRBV6-1	.	.	TRBJ2-1	TGTGCCAGCAGTGCTTCGACGGGCAATGAGCAGTTCTTC	CASSASTGNEQFF
TRBV9	.	TRBD1	TRBJ2-1	TGTGCCAGCAGCCCCTCGGACAGGTACAATGAGCAGTTCTTC	CASSPSDRYNEQFF
TRBV7-2	once	.	TRBJ2-2	TGTGCCAGCAGCCCCTTCGGAAAGTACACCGGGGAGCTGTTTTTT	CASSPFGKYTGELFF